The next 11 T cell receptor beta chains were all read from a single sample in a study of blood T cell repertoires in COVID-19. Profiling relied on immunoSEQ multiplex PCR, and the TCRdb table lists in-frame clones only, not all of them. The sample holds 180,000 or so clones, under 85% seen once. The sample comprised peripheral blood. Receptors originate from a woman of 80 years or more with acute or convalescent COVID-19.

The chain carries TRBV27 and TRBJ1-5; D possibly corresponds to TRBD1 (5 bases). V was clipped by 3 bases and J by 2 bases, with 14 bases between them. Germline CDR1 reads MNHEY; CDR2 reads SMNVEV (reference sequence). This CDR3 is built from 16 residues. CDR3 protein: CASSLLQGVGNQPQHF. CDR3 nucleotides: TGTGCCAGCAGTTTGCTCCAGGGTGTTGGCAATCAGCCCCAGCATTTT.

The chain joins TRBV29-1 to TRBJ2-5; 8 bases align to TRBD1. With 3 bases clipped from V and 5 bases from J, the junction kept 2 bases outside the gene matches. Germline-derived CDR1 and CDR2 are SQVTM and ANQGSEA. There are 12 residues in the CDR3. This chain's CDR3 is CSVDRGRETQYF. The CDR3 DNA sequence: TGCAGCGTTGACAGGGGGCGTGAGACCCAGTACTTC.

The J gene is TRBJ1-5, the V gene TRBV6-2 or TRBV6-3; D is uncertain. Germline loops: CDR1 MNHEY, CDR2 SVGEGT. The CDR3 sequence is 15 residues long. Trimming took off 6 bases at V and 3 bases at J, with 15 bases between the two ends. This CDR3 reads CASSRAASFNQPQHF. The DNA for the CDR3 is TGTGCCAGCAGCCGGGCTGCGAGCTTCAATCAGCCCCAGCATTTT.

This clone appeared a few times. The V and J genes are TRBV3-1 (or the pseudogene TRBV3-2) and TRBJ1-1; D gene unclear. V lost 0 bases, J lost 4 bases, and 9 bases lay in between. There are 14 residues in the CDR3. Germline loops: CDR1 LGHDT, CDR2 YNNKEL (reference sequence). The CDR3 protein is CASSQDGHSTEAFF. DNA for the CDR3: TGTGCCAGCAGCCAAGATGGGCACAGCACTGAAGCTTTCTTT.

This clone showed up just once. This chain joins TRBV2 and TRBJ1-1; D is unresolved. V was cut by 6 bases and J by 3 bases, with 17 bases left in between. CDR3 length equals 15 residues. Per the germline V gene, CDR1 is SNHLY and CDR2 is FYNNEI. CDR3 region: CASRLDGVADTEAFF. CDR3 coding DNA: TGTGCCAGCAGGCTCGACGGGGTCGCAGACACTGAAGCTTTCTTT.

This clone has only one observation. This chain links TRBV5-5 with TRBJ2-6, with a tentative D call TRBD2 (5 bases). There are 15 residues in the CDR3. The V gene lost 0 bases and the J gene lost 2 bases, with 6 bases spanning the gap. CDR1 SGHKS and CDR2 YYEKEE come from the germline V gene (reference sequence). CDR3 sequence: CASSLGGAGANVLTF. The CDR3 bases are TGTGCCAGCAGCTTGGGGGGAGCTGGGGCCAACGTCCTGACTTTC.

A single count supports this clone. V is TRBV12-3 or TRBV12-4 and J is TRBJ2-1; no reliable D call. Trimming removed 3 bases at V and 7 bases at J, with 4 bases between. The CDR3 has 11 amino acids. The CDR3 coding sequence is TGTGCCAGCAGTTTGAGGAATGAGCAGTTCTTC. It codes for CASSLRNEQFF.

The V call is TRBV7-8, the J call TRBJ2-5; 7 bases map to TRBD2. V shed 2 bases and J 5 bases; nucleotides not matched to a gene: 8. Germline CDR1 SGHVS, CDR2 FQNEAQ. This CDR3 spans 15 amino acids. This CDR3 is CASSLREGLGETQYF. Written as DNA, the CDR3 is TGTGCCAGCAGCTTAAGGGAGGGTCTCGGGGAGACCCAGTACTTC.

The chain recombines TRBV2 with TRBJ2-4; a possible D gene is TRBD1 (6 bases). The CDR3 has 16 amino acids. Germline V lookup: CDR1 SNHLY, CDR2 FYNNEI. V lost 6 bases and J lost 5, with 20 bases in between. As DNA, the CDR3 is TGTGCCAGCAGCTCACTCCTTGACAGGCGCGAAAACATTCAGTACTTC. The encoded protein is CASSSLLDRRENIQYF.

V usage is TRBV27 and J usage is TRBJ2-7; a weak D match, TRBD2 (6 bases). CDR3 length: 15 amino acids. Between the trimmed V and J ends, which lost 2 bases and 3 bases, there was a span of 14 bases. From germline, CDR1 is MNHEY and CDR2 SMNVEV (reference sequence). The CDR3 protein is CASSLTLALSYEQYF. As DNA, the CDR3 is TGTGCCAGCAGTTTAACACTAGCCTTAAGCTACGAGCAGTACTTC.

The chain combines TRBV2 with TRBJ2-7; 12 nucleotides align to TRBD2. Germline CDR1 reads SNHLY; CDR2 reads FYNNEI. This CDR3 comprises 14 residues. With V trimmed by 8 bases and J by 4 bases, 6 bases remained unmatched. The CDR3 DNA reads TGTGCCAGCGGCACTAGCGGGAGGTCGTACGAGCAGTACTTC. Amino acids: CASGTSGRSYEQYF.